This T cell receptor beta chain stems from a study of blood T cell repertoires in COVID-19. Germline CDR1 reads SEHNR; CDR2 reads FQNEAQ (reference sequence). Trimming removed 1 base from V and 4 bases from J; junction bases left unmatched: 3. The CDR3 length is 14 residues. Profiling relied on immunoSEQ multiplex PCR, and the TCRdb table lists in-frame clones only, not all of them. The data show some 490,000 clones, approximately 90% seen once. Sequencing used PBMCs or T cells enriched from blood (not recorded which). The TCR sequence derives from a woman aged 60-70 years who had recovered from COVID-19. This chain connects TRBV7-9 to TRBJ1-2; TRBD1 matches 7 bases. The CDR3, as DNA: TGTGCCAGCAGCTTAGGGGGACAGCCCTATGGCTACACCTTC. Its protein product is CASSLGGQPYGYTF.